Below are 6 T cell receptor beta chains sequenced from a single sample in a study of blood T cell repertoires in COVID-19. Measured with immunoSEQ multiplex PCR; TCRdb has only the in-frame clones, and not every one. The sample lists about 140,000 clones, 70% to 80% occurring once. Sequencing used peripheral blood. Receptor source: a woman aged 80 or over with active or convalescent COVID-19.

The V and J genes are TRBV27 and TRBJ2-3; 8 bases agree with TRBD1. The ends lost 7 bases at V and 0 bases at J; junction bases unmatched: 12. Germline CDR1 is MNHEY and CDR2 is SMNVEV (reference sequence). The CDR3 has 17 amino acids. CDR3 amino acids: CASNHRGTGRSTDTQYF. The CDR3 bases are TGTGCCAGCAACCACAGGGGGACGGGACGGAGCACAGATACGCAGTATTTT.

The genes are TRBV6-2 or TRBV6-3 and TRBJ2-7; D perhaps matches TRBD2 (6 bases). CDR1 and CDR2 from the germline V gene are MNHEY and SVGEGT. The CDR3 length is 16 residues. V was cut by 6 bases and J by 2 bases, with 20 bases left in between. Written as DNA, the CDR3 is TGTGCCAGCAGCTCCGTTGGTGGGACTGTTACCTACGAGCAGTACTTC. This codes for CASSSVGGTVTYEQYF.

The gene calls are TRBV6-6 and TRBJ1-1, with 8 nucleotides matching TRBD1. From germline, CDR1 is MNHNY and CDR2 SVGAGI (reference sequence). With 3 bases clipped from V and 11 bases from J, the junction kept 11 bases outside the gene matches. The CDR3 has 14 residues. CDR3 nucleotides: TGTGCCAGCAGTTATGGGACAGGAAAACGGTTGGCTTTCTTT. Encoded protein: CASSYGTGKRLAFF.

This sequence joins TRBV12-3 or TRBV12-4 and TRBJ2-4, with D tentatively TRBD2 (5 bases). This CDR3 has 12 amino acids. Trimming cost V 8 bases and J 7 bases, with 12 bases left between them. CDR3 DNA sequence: TGTGCCAGCTCCGGACTTGATAACATTCAGTACTTC. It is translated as CASSGLDNIQYF.

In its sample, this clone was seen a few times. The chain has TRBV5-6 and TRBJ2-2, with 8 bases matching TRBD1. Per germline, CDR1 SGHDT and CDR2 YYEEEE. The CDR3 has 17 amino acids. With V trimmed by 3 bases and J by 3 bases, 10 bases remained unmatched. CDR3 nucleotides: TGTGCCAGCAGCTGGGGTACCGGGACAGGATACACCGGGGAGCTGTTTTTT. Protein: CASSWGTGTGYTGELFF.

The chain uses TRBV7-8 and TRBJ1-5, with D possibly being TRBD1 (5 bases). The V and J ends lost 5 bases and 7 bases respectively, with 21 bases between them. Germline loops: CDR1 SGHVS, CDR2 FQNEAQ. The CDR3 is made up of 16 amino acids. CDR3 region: CASSIIAGGPRQPQHF. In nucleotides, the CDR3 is TGTGCCAGCAGCATTATTGCGGGGGGACCACGACAGCCCCAGCATTTT.